This T cell receptor (beta chain) was retrieved from a study of blood T cell repertoires in COVID-19. Germline assignment: CDR1 LGHDT and CDR2 YNNKEL (reference sequence). V shed 3 bases, J shed 6 bases, and the junction held 3 bases outside the gene matches. This CDR3 is 14 amino acids long. Under the authors' procedure: Quantification of nucleated cells was approximated via reference gene primer amplification. Measured with immunoSEQ multiplex PCR; TCRdb has only the in-frame clones, and not every one. V, J and clone size derive from that table, while D and trimming were established from the DNA sequence. The sample includes roughly 200,000 clones, 65% to 85% of them seen just once.

The chain couples TRBV3-1 (or the pseudogene TRBV3-2) to TRBJ2-7, with 12 bases matching TRBD2. This receptor was identified in a man aged 35-49 years with active or convalescent COVID-19. The sample consisted of peripheral blood. The CDR3, as DNA: TGTGCCAGCAGCCAGCTAGCGGGAGGGCGCGAGCAGTACTTC. It specifies CASSQLAGGREQYF.